Listed below are T cell receptor beta chains from one sample, sequenced in a study of blood T cell repertoires in COVID-19. Data came from immunoSEQ multiplex PCR; TCRdb stores just in-frame clones and leaves some out. The repertoire consists of more than 200,000 clones, with about 86% occurring once and the leading ten covering around 8.1%. Sequencing was done on a sample of peripheral blood. These receptors all come from a man aged 35-49 years with active or convalescent COVID-19. Each CDR3 is given with its conserved first and last residue. The D gene is left open where the match is weak. The size field is filled for only some rows; it gives once, few, many or a size class.

d_call j_call clone_size v_call cdr3_length cdr3_aa cdr3_nt
TRBD1 TRBJ1-2 - TRBV7-9 14 CASTLQGAMGGYTF TGTGCCAGCACCCTACAGGGGGCAATGGGTGGCTACACCTTC
- TRBJ2-2 - TRBV3-1/TRBV3-2 14 CASSRIAIYGELFF TGTGCCAGCAGCCGAATAGCGATCTACGGGGAGCTGTTTTTT
TRBD1 TRBJ1-2 - TRBV15 14 CATSSIGTGAFYTF TGTGCCACCAGCAGCATCGGGACAGGGGCCTTCTACACCTTC
- TRBJ1-2 - TRBV6-5 16 CASSYFGGGPNYGYTF TGTGCCAGCAGTTACTTTGGGGGGGGCCCTAACTATGGCTACACCTTC
- TRBJ2-7 - TRBV2 13 CASKIQGTYEQYF TGTGCCAGCAAAATTCAGGGGACCTACGAGCAGTACTTC
- TRBJ2-7 - TRBV7-2 13 CASSMEALGEQYF TGTGCCAGCAGCATGGAGGCTCTTGGCGAGCAGTACTTC
TRBD1 TRBJ1-1 - TRBV2 15 CASREGARGGPEAFF TGTGCCAGCAGGGAGGGGGCTAGGGGAGGACCTGAAGCTTTCTTT
- TRBJ1-1 few TRBV11-3 14 CASKQGLRIGEAFF TGTGCCAGTAAACAGGGATTAAGGATCGGTGAAGCTTTCTTT
TRBD1 TRBJ1-1 - TRBV24-1 14 CATSDRTGGEMRIF TGTGCCACCAGTGACCGAACAGGGGGCGAGATGCGGATCTTT
TRBD1 TRBJ2-5 - TRBV12-3/TRBV12-4 13 CASTPGQGETQYF TGTGCCAGCACCCCGGGACAGGGGGAGACCCAGTACTTC
- TRBJ2-2 - TRBV18 16 CASSPPARTGSGELFF TGTGCCAGCTCACCACCGGCGAGGACGGGGTCTGGGGAGCTGTTTTTT
- TRBJ1-4 - TRBV4-1 17 CASSQDSGRAANEKLFF TGCGCCAGCAGCCAAGATTCCGGCAGGGCGGCTAATGAAAAACTGTTTTTT
- TRBJ2-2 few TRBV28 15 CASSVAWGLTGELFF TGTGCCAGCAGTGTGGCATGGGGACTCACCGGGGAGCTGTTTTTT
TRBD1 TRBJ1-2 - TRBV14 15 CASSPGTGGGYGYTF TGTGCCAGCAGCCCAGGGACAGGGGGCGGCTATGGCTACACCTTC
- TRBJ2-7 - TRBV5-1 16 CASSLAIGHLVYEQYF TGCGCCAGCAGCTTGGCCATCGGACACCTAGTTTACGAGCAGTACTTC
TRBD2 TRBJ2-5 - TRBV7-9 19 CASSPLSLTAGLDQETQYF TGTGCCAGCAGCCCGCTGTCCCTGACAGCGGGACTGGACCAAGAGACCCAGTACTTC
TRBD1 TRBJ1-1 few TRBV5-1 15 CASSLQGAENTEAFF TGCGCCAGCAGCTTACAGGGGGCGGAGAACACTGAAGCTTTCTTT
TRBD1 TRBJ1-2 - TRBV30 16 CAWSVGLDRVSYGYTF TGTGCCTGGAGTGTTGGGTTAGACAGGGTGAGCTATGGCTACACCTTC
- TRBJ2-5 - TRBV29-1 12 CSVPSAGETQYF TGCAGCGTTCCTAGCGCGGGGGAGACCCAGTACTTC
- TRBJ2-3 - TRBV7-3 13 CASSAGEADTQYF TGTGCCAGCAGCGCGGGTGAGGCAGATACGCAGTATTTT
- TRBJ1-1 few TRBV29-1 13 CSVDSGQGTEAFF TGCAGCGTTGACTCCGGCCAGGGGACTGAAGCTTTCTTT
TRBD2 TRBJ2-7 - TRBV19 15 CASSNGLAGHYEQYF TGTGCCAGTAGTAACGGACTAGCGGGACACTACGAGCAGTACTTC
TRBD1 TRBJ2-2 - TRBV30 16 CAWSGTGGVLAGELFF TGTGCCTGGAGTGGGACAGGGGGCGTCTTGGCCGGGGAGCTGTTTTTT
- TRBJ1-1 - TRBV24-1 13 CATSGAHGTEAFF TGTGCCACCAGTGGGGCCCATGGCACTGAAGCTTTCTTT
- TRBJ2-5 - TRBV12-3/TRBV12-4 13 CASSQRAEGTQYF TGTGCCAGCAGTCAGCGGGCCGAGGGGACCCAGTACTTC
- TRBJ1-1 - TRBV28 10 CASRRVEAFF TGTGCCAGCCGGAGGGTCGAGGCTTTCTTT
- TRBJ2-7 - TRBV7-9 15 CASSLDSQGTYEQYF TGTGCCAGCAGCTTAGACTCACAGGGTACCTACGAGCAGTACTTC
TRBD2 TRBJ2-1 - TRBV12-5 17 CASGLVPSASGSNEQFF TGTGCTAGTGGTTTGGTACCTTCCGCTAGCGGGAGTAATGAGCAGTTCTTC
TRBD2 TRBJ2-1 - TRBV5-1 16 CASSLEAGGIYNEQFF TGCGCCAGCAGCTTGGAAGCGGGGGGGATCTACAATGAGCAGTTCTTC
- TRBJ1-6 - TRBV27 15 CASSLKQGRNSPLHF TGTGCCAGCAGTTTAAAGCAGGGTAGGAATTCACCCCTCCACTTT
TRBD1 TRBJ1-3 few TRBV3-1/TRBV3-2 15 CASSQTGADGNTIYF TGTGCCAGCAGCCAAACAGGGGCGGATGGAAACACCATATATTTT
TRBD2 TRBJ2-3 - TRBV9 16 CASSVGRGGFTDTQYF TGTGCCAGCAGCGTAGGGCGGGGGGGCTTCACCGATACGCAGTATTTT
- TRBJ2-2 - TRBV27 15 CASSLGTQNTGELFF TGTGCCAGCAGCCTCGGGACACAGAACACCGGGGAGCTGTTTTTT
TRBD1 TRBJ1-5 - TRBV19 16 CASSIGTASSGQPQHF TGTGCCAGTAGTATTGGGACAGCTTCTTCCGGGCAGCCCCAGCATTTT
- TRBJ1-1 once TRBV24-1 12 CATSDFGGKAFF TGTGCCACCAGTGATTTTGGAGGGAAAGCTTTCTTT
TRBD1 TRBJ1-2 - TRBV7-2 14 CASSLGQGQDGYTF TGTGCCAGCAGCTTAGGACAGGGGCAGGATGGCTACACCTTC
- TRBJ1-5 - TRBV6-5 14 CASRADTINQPQHF TGTGCCAGCAGGGCGGACACTATCAATCAGCCCCAGCATTTT
- TRBJ2-1 - TRBV12-3/TRBV12-4 10 CASSLGRQFF TGTGCCAGCAGTTTGGGGAGACAGTTCTTC
- TRBJ2-1 few TRBV6-5 14 CASSVRVNKNEQFF TGTGCCAGCAGCGTACGAGTAAATAAGAATGAGCAGTTCTTC
- TRBJ1-3 - TRBV30 18 CAWSESPYRGGAGNTIYF TGTGCCTGGAGTGAAAGCCCATATAGGGGGGGTGCTGGAAACACCATATATTTT
- TRBJ2-2 once TRBV19 15 CASSSGNTLTGELFF TGTGCCAGTAGTAGCGGGAACACGTTAACCGGGGAGCTGTTTTTT
TRBD1 TRBJ1-1 few TRBV12-3/TRBV12-4 13 CASRGQGGDVAFF TGTGCCAGCAGGGGACAGGGAGGTGACGTGGCTTTCTTT
TRBD1 TRBJ1-2 - TRBV6-5 15 CASRRGQGAAYGYTF TGTGCCAGCAGGAGGGGACAGGGGGCCGCCTATGGCTACACCTTC
TRBD1 TRBJ1-6 - TRBV14 15 CASSQEGTGNSPLHF TGTGCCAGCAGCCAAGAAGGGACAGGGAATTCACCCCTCCACTTT
- TRBJ2-3 - TRBV5-5 15 CASSLNLVEADTQYF TGTGCCAGCAGCTTGAATCTGGTTGAGGCAGATACGCAGTATTTT
- TRBJ2-2 - TRBV3-1/TRBV3-2 13 CASSQVESGELFF TGTGCCAGCAGCCAAGTCGAGTCCGGGGAGCTGTTTTTT
- TRBJ1-1 - TRBV30 14 CAFCRALANTEAFF TGTGCCTTCTGTAGGGCTCTAGCGAACACTGAAGCTTTCTTT
TRBD2 TRBJ2-1 few TRBV11-3 17 CASSFGLAGGRYNEQFF TGTGCCAGCAGCTTCGGACTAGCGGGAGGTCGGTACAATGAGCAGTTCTTC
TRBD1 TRBJ1-1 - TRBV30 12 CAWSGDRTEAFF TGTGCCTGGAGTGGGGACAGAACGGAAGCTTTCTTT
- TRBJ2-3 - TRBV7-3 14 CASSLKTSSDTQYF TGTGCCAGCAGCTTGAAGACTAGTTCGGATACGCAGTATTTT
TRBD1 TRBJ1-1 - TRBV25-1 15 CASSDLNRGRTEAFF TGTGCCAGCAGTGACCTCAACAGGGGGCGGACTGAAGCTTTCTTT
- TRBJ1-6 many TRBV28 15 CASSSPSRGNSPLHF TGTGCCAGCAGTTCCCCGTCTAGGGGAAATTCACCCCTCCACTTT
TRBD1 TRBJ1-2 - TRBV2 13 CASSTGTGVGYTF TGTGCCAGCAGTACCGGGACAGGGGTTGGCTACACCTTC
- TRBJ1-2 - TRBV19 13 CASNGDFNYGYTF TGTGCCAGTAACGGGGACTTTAACTATGGCTACACCTTC
- TRBJ2-3 - TRBV9 16 CASSVAPSPRGDTQYF TGTGCCAGCAGCGTAGCGCCCTCTCCCCGGGGGGATACGCAGTATTTT
- TRBJ2-2 - TRBV6-4 13 CASGQTNTGELFF TGTGCCAGCGGACAGACGAACACCGGGGAGCTGTTTTTT
TRBD2 TRBJ2-5 - TRBV7-3 14 CASSRSGREETQYF TGTGCCAGCAGCCGTAGCGGGAGAGAAGAGACCCAGTACTTC
- TRBJ1-5 - TRBV30 14 CAWSLGQFNQPQHF TGTGCCTGGAGTCTCGGACAATTCAATCAGCCCCAGCATTTT